This TCR beta chain was sequenced in a study of blood T cell repertoires in COVID-19. About the study: Both acute and convalescent COVID-19 samples were obtained from the United States, Italy and Spain. Nucleic acid was either cDNA or gDNA, and it came from T cells, B-cell-depleted T cells, or PBMCs.

In the study's own analysis: Estimated nucleated cell counts came from reference gene primer amplification. Clones were read by immunoSEQ multiplex PCR, and TCRdb kept only the in-frame ones, dropping some. The DNA gave D and trimming, while V, J and clone size come from that table. Among some 200,000 clones, approximately 80% were seen once, and the ten largest hold less than 8%. The CDR3 has 17 residues. Germline V gene lookup returns CDR1 SEHNR and CDR2 FQNEAQ (reference sequence). V gave up 5 bases and J gave up 5 bases; unmatched junction bases: 16. Categorization into cohorts depended on clinical history that participants reported.

The material sequenced was PBMCs or T cells enriched from blood (not recorded which). This chain connects TRBV7-9 to TRBJ2-5, with 8 bases that match TRBD1. This sequence originates from a woman aged 40 to 49 with acute COVID-19. Here the CDR3 DNA reads TGTGCCAGCAGCGGGAGAACCGGGACAGGACGCCGGGAGACCCAGTACTTC. This encodes CASSGRTGTGRRETQYF.